This T cell receptor beta chain was found in a study of blood T cell repertoires in COVID-19. About the study: Some COVID-19 samples were acute and others convalescent; all came from the United States, Italy and Spain. T cells, B-cell-depleted T cells, or PBMCs provided the cDNA or gDNA that served as material.

This CDR3 comprises 16 residues. Germline CDR1 LNHDA, CDR2 SQIVND (reference sequence). After removal of 3 bases from V and 5 bases from J, the junction contained 9 bases not matched to a gene. The authors' processing: How many nucleated cells were present was estimated from reference gene primer amplification. The table came from immunoSEQ multiplex PCR; TCRdb's copy has only in-frame clones and leaves some out. V, J and clone size are those of that table, while D and trimming were read from the DNA. This sample has 200,000 to 250,000 clones, with 80% to 90% found just once. The TCR comes from a woman between 45 and 65 years old with active or convalescent COVID-19. Input material: peripheral blood. This chain links TRBV19 with TRBJ1-1; 10 bases map to TRBD1. CDR3 protein: CASSMTGGLGETEAFF. The CDR3 region has the DNA TGTGCCAGTAGTATGACAGGGGGCCTTGGGGAAACTGAAGCTTTCTTT.